The 14 T cell receptor beta chains below all came from one sample that was sequenced in a study of cytomegalovirus exposure and HLA in healthy donors. Researchers ran the PCR with 60 Vbeta and 13 Jbeta primers. The table came from immunoSEQ multiplex PCR; TCRdb's copy has only in-frame clones and leaves some out. Here the sample spans about 210,000 clones, 75% to 80% being singletons. Sequenced: PBMCs. The receptor set was obtained from a male donor in good health and CMV-seronegative.

This clone is a singleton in its sample. The V gene is TRBV27, the J gene TRBJ2-2; tentative D call: TRBD1 (8 bases). The germline gives CDR1 MNHEY, CDR2 SMNVEV (reference sequence). The V end was cut by 2 bases, the J end by 1 base, with 11 bases between. The CDR3 has 16 amino acids. CDR3 in DNA: TGTGCCAGCAGTTTAACAGGGGGGGGGAACACCGGGGAGCTGTTTTTT. Residues: CASSLTGGGNTGELFF.

The chain employs TRBV11-3 and TRBJ2-1, with 8 bases identical to TRBD2. The ends lost 1 base at V and 12 bases at J; junction bases unmatched: 8. CDR1 and CDR2 (germline): SGHNT, YENEEA. The CDR3 has 14 amino acids. This chain's CDR3 is CASSLAGLDSVQFF. The CDR3 DNA follows: TGTGCCAGCAGCTTAGCGGGACTAGACTCAGTGCAGTTCTTC.

The genes are TRBV10-3 and TRBJ1-2; TRBD1 is a possible D gene (6 bases). The CDR3 runs to 15 residues. Trimming shortened V by 4 bases and J by 2 bases, and 14 bases separated the two germline ends. CDR1 is ENHRY and CDR2 is SYGVKD in the germline V gene. The CDR3 coding sequence is TGTGCCATCAGTGTTTCCGGGGGGCGGAACTATGGCTACACCTTC. It codes for CAISVSGGRNYGYTF.

This clone was counted between two and nine times. The CDR3 DNA is TGTGCCAGCAGCGAGGGACTAGGGGTGGAGACCCAGTACTTC. Translating gives CASSEGLGVETQYF. The chain is built from TRBV5-4 and TRBJ2-5, with TRBD2 identical over 8 bases. Per germline, CDR1 SGHNT and CDR2 YYREEE (reference sequence). V lost 4 bases, J lost 5 bases, and 7 bases stayed unmatched. The CDR3 runs 14 residues.

This clone was counted a single time. The chain uses TRBV7-2 and TRBJ2-6; the D gene is possibly TRBD1 (5 bases). Germline CDR1 SGHTA, CDR2 FQGNSA. The germline V and J ends were trimmed by 7 bases and 0 bases, with 13 bases remaining between them. This CDR3 has 16 residues. The CDR3 sequence is CASTKQAFSGANVLTF. CDR3 bases: TGTGCCAGCACAAAACAGGCATTCTCTGGGGCCAACGTCCTGACTTTC.

J is TRBJ2-1 and V is TRBV19; no firm D call. Deletions cut 5 bases from V and 4 bases from J, with 9 bases between. This CDR3 has 13 residues. The germline gives CDR1 LNHDA, CDR2 SQIVND (reference sequence). In nucleotides, the CDR3 is TGTGCCAGTAGTGTCGGGTTTTACAATGAGCAGTTCTTC. Residues: CASSVGFYNEQFF.

The chain recombines TRBV7-9 with TRBJ1-2; D is ambiguous. V lost 3 bases, J lost 0 bases, and 8 bases lay in between. The germline CDR1 and CDR2 sequences are SEHNR and FQNEAQ (reference sequence). This CDR3 contains 14 residues. The CDR3 region is CASSLERANYGYTF. The DNA for the CDR3 is TGTGCCAGCAGCTTGGAGCGGGCTAACTATGGCTACACCTTC.

The chain has TRBV5-1 and TRBJ1-1; 8 nucleotides align to TRBD1. The CDR3 has 15 amino acids. Germline CDR1 SGHRS, CDR2 YFSETQ. Trimming at V came to 4 bases and at J to 1 base, leaving 6 bases not matched to a gene. CDR3 bases: TGCGCCAGCAGCATAGCCGGACAGGGGAACACTGAAGCTTTCTTT. This encodes CASSIAGQGNTEAFF.

There are a few counts of this clone. The chain couples TRBV5-4 to TRBJ2-2, with D tentatively TRBD2 (7 bases). The CDR3 sequence is 17 residues long. The V end lost 6 bases, the J end lost 0 bases, and 18 bases lay between the germline ends. Germline V gene lookup returns CDR1 SGHNT and CDR2 YYREEE (reference sequence). The CDR3 is CASNTGSGGPNTGELFF. The DNA for the CDR3 is TGTGCCAGCAACACAGGGTCCGGGGGGCCGAACACCGGGGAGCTGTTTTTT.

V and J are TRBV28 and TRBJ1-5; 8 bases match TRBD1. Trimming took 4 bases from V and 0 from J; bases not matched to a gene: 14. The CDR3 covers 19 residues. Per germline, CDR1 MDHEN and CDR2 SYDVKM. This CDR3 is CASSSRRRDRTNSNQPQHF. In DNA form, the CDR3 reads TGTGCCAGCAGTTCACGGCGTCGGGACAGGACTAATAGCAATCAGCCCCAGCATTTT.

This clone was counted a single time. The V gene is TRBV18, the J gene TRBJ2-7; maybe TRBD2 (5 bases). Trimming pared 3 bases from V and 5 bases from J, leaving 14 bases between. The CDR3 is made up of 14 amino acids. Germline lookup yields CDR1 KGHSH and CDR2 LQKENI. CDR3 residues: CASSPDLAVHEQYF. CDR3 nucleotides: TGTGCCAGCTCACCGGACCTAGCCGTTCACGAGCAGTACTTC.

The chain combines TRBV5-1 with TRBJ1-4, with D unclear. The V end was cut by 0 bases, the J end by 0 bases, with 12 bases between. The CDR3 totals 17 residues. Germline lookup yields CDR1 SGHRS and CDR2 YFSETQ. This CDR3 reads CASSLVPSAATNEKLFF. The CDR3 DNA sequence: TGCGCCAGCAGCTTGGTGCCCAGTGCTGCAACTAATGAAAAACTGTTTTTT.

This chain connects TRBV6-4 to TRBJ2-2, with TRBD1 matching over 9 bases. CDR3 size: 15 residues. Trimming removed 3 bases from V and 6 bases from J; junction bases left unmatched: 5. Germline V gene data show CDR1 as MRHNA and CDR2 as SNTAGT. The CDR3 nucleotides are TGTGCCAGCAGTGATTGGGACAGGGATCCCGGGGAGCTGTTTTTT. Translation gives CASSDWDRDPGELFF.

This rearrangement joins TRBV6-1 to TRBJ2-7, with TRBD2 identical over 14 bases. The trim removed 6 bases at V and 2 bases at J, leaving 3 bases unmatched. The CDR3 has 15 residues. Germline V gives CDR1 MNHNS, CDR2 SASEGT. CDR3 residues: CASSLGLAGAYEQYF. The CDR3 coding sequence is TGTGCCAGCAGCTTGGGACTAGCGGGGGCCTACGAGCAGTACTTC.